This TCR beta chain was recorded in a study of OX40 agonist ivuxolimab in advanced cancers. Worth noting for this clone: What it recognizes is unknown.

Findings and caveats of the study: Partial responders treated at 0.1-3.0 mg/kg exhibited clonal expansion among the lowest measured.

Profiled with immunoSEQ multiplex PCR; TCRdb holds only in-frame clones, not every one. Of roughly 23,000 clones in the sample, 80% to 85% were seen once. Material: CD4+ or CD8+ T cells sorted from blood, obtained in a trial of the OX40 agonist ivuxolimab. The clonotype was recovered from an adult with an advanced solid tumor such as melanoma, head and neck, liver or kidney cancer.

The CDR3 region is CASSLPDNEQFF. The CDR3 coding sequence is TGTGCCAGCAGTTTACCCGACAATGAGCAGTTCTTC. The gene calls are TRBV27 and TRBJ2-1; D call uncertain. V lost 2 bases, J lost 5 bases, and 4 bases lay in between. The CDR3 has 12 residues. Germline loops: CDR1 MNHEY, CDR2 SMNVEV (reference sequence).